This is a list of T cell receptor beta chains from one sample in a study of beta chain features in type 1 diabetes. TCRdb's table, derived via immunoSEQ multiplex PCR, lists solely in-frame clones and lacks some. Counted here are around 300,000 clones, under 8.5% occurring once; the ten biggest clones make up 0.9% to 1.2%. The sequenced sample consisted of central memory CD4+ T cells from blood. The receptor set was obtained from a woman between 18 and 29 years old in good health. Each CDR3 is given with its conserved first and last residue. D genes are given only for firm matches. Clone size appears in some rows only: once, few, many, or a class for an expanded clone.

d_gene	abundance	j_gene	v_gene	CDR3nt	CDR3aa
-	few	TRBJ2-3	TRBV7-8	TGTGCCAGCAGCTTATCTGGCGGCCGCACAGATACGCAGTATTTT	CASSLSGGRTDTQYF
-	-	TRBJ1-5	TRBV11-1	TGTGCCAGCTCCCCAAAACCAGGGCAGCTTAATCAGCCCCAGCATTTT	CASSPKPGQLNQPQHF
TRBD1	few	TRBJ1-2	TRBV6-6	TGTGCCAGCAGTAAAGACAGGGAGAGGGGCTATGGCTACACCTTC	CASSKDRERGYGYTF
TRBD2	-	TRBJ2-7	TRBV7-2	TGTGCCAGCAGCCTAGCCGCGAGCGGGGCCTCCTACGAGCAGTACTTC	CASSLAASGASYEQYF
-	few	TRBJ2-5	TRBV6-5	TGTGCCAGCAGCGTCGACGGAATCGGGACCCAGTACTTC	CASSVDGIGTQYF
TRBD1	few	TRBJ2-7	TRBV10-3	TGTGCCACCCAGGGGACAGGTTCTTACGAGCAGTACTTC	CATQGTGSYEQYF
-	-	TRBJ2-3	TRBV6-5	TGTGCCATCTCTCGAAGCAGAAGCACAGATACGCAGTATTTT	CAISRSRSTDTQYF
TRBD1	-	TRBJ1-2	TRBV6-6	TGTGCCAGCAGGGACAGGGAGGGGAACCGAAACTATGGCTACACCTTC	CASRDREGNRNYGYTF
-	-	TRBJ1-5	TRBV27	TGTGCCAGCAGTTCCGCTCTGAGCCCCAGGCAGCCCCAGCATTTT	CASSSALSPRQPQHF
TRBD2	few	TRBJ2-3	TRBV28	TGTGCCAGCAGATCGGGGGGGGAAGGGACAGATACGCAGTATTTT	CASRSGGEGTDTQYF
-	-	TRBJ2-1	TRBV19	TGTGCCAGTAGCGTCCGGGACGAAAGGTTCTTC	CASSVRDERFF
-	-	TRBJ1-4	TRBV7-9	TGTGCCAGCAGCCTCCCGTTTGGCAATGAAAAACTGTTTTTT	CASSLPFGNEKLFF
-	-	TRBJ2-3	TRBV14	TGTGCCAGCAGCTGGACCCATGGAGGGGCAGATACGCAGTATTTT	CASSWTHGGADTQYF
TRBD1	-	TRBJ2-3	TRBV7-9	TGTGCCAGCAGCTTGGGGGACAGGGTTCGGTCAACAGATACGCAGTATTTT	CASSLGDRVRSTDTQYF
TRBD2	many	TRBJ2-1	TRBV19	TGTGCCAGTAGTATCCTGGGACTAGCGGAAAACAATGAGCAGTTCTTC	CASSILGLAENNEQFF
-	-	TRBJ1-1	TRBV19	TGTGCCAGTAGTATGAGGCGAGGGCGGGACATTATGAACACTGAAGCTTTCTTT	CASSMRRGRDIMNTEAFF
-	-	TRBJ2-6	TRBV15	TGTGCCACCAGCAGAGAACATACTGGGGCCAACGTCCTGACTTTC	CATSREHTGANVLTF
-	many	TRBJ2-1	TRBV4-3	TGCGCCAGCAGCCAAGAAGGGCGTGGGAGAGGGTTTTCGTATGAGCAGTTCTTC	CASSQEGRGRGFSYEQFF
-	many	TRBJ1-5	TRBV5-6	TGTGCCAGCAGCTCAACCGGGTTTTGGAGCAATCAGCCCCAGCATTTT	CASSSTGFWSNQPQHF
TRBD1	-	TRBJ2-7	TRBV19	TGTGCCAGTAGTATGGGACAGCCTTTAACCCCCTACGAGCAGTACTTC	CASSMGQPLTPYEQYF
TRBD1	few	TRBJ1-5	TRBV18	TGTGCCAGCTCGCCTCCGGGACAGGGAAATCAGCCCCAGCATTTT	CASSPPGQGNQPQHF
TRBD1	few	TRBJ1-6	TRBV5-4	TGTGCCAGCAGCTTGGTCCCCGGACAGGTTCACCACTTT	CASSLVPGQVHHF
-	few	TRBJ2-2	TRBV2	TGTGCCAGCAGTGAAGCGCGGGTTTCCACCGGGGAGCTGTTTTTT	CASSEARVSTGELFF
-	few	TRBJ2-4	TRBV7-3	TGTGCCAGCAGCTCAGGGTGGGGAGCCAAAAACATTCAGTACTTC	CASSSGWGAKNIQYF
TRBD1	-	TRBJ1-2	TRBV29-1	TGCAGCGTTGGGAGGACAGGCTATGGCTACACCTTC	CSVGRTGYGYTF
TRBD1	-	TRBJ1-6	TRBV5-1	TGCGCCAGCAGCCCTATAGGACAGGGGCGGAATTCACCCCTCCACTTT	CASSPIGQGRNSPLHF
-	few	TRBJ2-1	TRBV19	TGTGCCAGTTCGTGGGGCGTACGAAGCTCCTACAATGAGCAGTTCTTC	CASSWGVRSSYNEQFF
-	few	TRBJ2-5	TRBV5-4	TGTGCCAGCAGCCACGGACAGAGACAAGAGACCCAGTACTTC	CASSHGQRQETQYF
-	few	TRBJ1-1	TRBV29-1	TGCAGCACCTCTCAAGGCTTTACCACTGAAGCTTTCTTT	CSTSQGFTTEAFF
TRBD2	many	TRBJ2-1	TRBV4-3	TGCGCCAGCAGCCAGACTAGCGCTCTTCCGGGGTCCTACAATGAGCAGTTCTTC	CASSQTSALPGSYNEQFF
TRBD1	few	TRBJ1-1	TRBV11-2	TGTGCCAGCAGCTCCCAGGGGGCTTGGACTGAAGCTTTCTTT	CASSSQGAWTEAFF
-	-	TRBJ1-5	TRBV18	TGTGCCAGCTCAGAAGGGAGCAATCAGCCCCAGCATTTT	CASSEGSNQPQHF
-	-	TRBJ2-5	TRBV2	TGTGCCAGCAGTGGGGACTTACAAGAGACCCAGTACTTC	CASSGDLQETQYF
-	many	TRBJ2-3	TRBV13	TGTGCCAGCAGCTTAAGGAGCACAGATACGCAGTATTTT	CASSLRSTDTQYF
-	few	TRBJ2-3	TRBV11-2	TGTGCCAGCAGCTTCGTCGGGCAGGCGGGCACAGATACGCAGTATTTT	CASSFVGQAGTDTQYF
-	few	TRBJ2-3	TRBV29-1	TGCAGCGTTGTTTCGTCTGTGGGCTTCCTAAGCACAGATACGCAGTATTTT	CSVVSSVGFLSTDTQYF
-	many	TRBJ2-1	TRBV5-1	TGCGCCAGCAGCTCGACAGGCGGAGCGGAGTCCTCCTACAATGAGCAGTTCTTC	CASSSTGGAESSYNEQFF
-	-	TRBJ2-5	TRBV7-3	TGTGCCAGCAGCTTAATGGGGCTCCAAGAGACCCAGTACTTC	CASSLMGLQETQYF
-	-	TRBJ1-2	TRBV11-3	TGTGCCAGCAGCCGTCCTGGACTTGGCTACACCTTC	CASSRPGLGYTF
-	-	TRBJ1-5	TRBV19	TGTGCCAGTAGTATCACCCCCGATCAGCCCCAGCATTTT	CASSITPDQPQHF
TRBD1	-	TRBJ1-2	TRBV25-1	TGTGCCAGCAGTGTCGCGACAGGGGGTGGCTATGGCTACACCTTC	CASSVATGGGYGYTF
-	-	TRBJ2-1	TRBV7-2	TGTGCCAGCAGCAAAGGGGGTACTAGCGCCCGCCGGGATGAGCAGTTCTTC	CASSKGGTSARRDEQFF
-	-	TRBJ2-6	TRBV18	TGTGCCAGCTCCCCCTCCTCTGGGGCCAACGTCCTGACTTTC	CASSPSSGANVLTF
-	-	TRBJ1-2	TRBV6-1	TGTGCCAGCAGTGAAGCGGGAAACAATGGCTACACCTTC	CASSEAGNNGYTF